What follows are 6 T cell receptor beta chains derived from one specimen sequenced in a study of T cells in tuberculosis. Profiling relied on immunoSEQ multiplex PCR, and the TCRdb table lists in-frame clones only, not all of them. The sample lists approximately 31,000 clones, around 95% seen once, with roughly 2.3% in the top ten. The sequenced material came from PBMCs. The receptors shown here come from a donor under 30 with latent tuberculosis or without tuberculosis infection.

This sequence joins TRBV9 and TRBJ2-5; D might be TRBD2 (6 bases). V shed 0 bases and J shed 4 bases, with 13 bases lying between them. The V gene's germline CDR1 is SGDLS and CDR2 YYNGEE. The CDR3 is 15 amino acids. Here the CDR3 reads CASSVDGGPGETQYF. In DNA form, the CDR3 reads TGTGCCAGCAGCGTAGATGGAGGGCCGGGAGAGACCCAGTACTTC.

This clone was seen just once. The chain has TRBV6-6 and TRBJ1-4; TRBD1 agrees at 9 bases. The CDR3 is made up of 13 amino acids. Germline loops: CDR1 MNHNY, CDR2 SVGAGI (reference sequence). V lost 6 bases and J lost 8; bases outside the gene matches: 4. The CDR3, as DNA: TGTGCCAGCAGACAGGGGGCTGTAGAAAAACTGTTTTTT. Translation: CASRQGAVEKLFF.

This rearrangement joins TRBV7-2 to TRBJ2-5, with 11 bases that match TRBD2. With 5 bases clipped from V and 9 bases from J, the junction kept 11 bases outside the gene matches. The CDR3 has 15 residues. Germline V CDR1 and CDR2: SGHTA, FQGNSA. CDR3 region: CASSTRLLAGGSQYF. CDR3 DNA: TGTGCCAGCAGCACGCGTCTCTTAGCGGGGGGGTCCCAGTACTTC. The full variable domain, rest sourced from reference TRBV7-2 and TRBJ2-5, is GAGVSQSPSNKVTEKGKDVELRCDPISGHTALYWYRQSLGQGLEFLIYFQGNSAPDKSGLPSDRFSAERTGGSVSTLTIQRTQQEDSAVYLCASSTRLLAGGSQYFGPGTRLLVL.

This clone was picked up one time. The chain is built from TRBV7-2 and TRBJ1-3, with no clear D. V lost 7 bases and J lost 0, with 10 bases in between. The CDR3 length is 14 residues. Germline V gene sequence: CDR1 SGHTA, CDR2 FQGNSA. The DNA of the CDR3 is TGTGCCAGCACCCCAGGTATCTCTGGAAACACCATATATTTT. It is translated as CASTPGISGNTIYF.

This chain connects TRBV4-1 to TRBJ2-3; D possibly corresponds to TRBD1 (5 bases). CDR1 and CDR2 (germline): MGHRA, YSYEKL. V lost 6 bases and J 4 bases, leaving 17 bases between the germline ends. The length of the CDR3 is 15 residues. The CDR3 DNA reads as TGCGCCAGCAGTCCATACCCGACAGTGCCAGATACGCAGTATTTT. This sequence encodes CASSPYPTVPDTQYF.

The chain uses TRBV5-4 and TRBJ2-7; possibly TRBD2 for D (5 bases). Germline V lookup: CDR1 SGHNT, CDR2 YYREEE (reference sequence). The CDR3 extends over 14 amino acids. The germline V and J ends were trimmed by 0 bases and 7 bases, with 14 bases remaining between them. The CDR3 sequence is CASSLDGRPGEQYF. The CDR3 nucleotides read TGTGCCAGCAGCTTGGATGGACGGCCGGGGGAGCAGTACTTC.